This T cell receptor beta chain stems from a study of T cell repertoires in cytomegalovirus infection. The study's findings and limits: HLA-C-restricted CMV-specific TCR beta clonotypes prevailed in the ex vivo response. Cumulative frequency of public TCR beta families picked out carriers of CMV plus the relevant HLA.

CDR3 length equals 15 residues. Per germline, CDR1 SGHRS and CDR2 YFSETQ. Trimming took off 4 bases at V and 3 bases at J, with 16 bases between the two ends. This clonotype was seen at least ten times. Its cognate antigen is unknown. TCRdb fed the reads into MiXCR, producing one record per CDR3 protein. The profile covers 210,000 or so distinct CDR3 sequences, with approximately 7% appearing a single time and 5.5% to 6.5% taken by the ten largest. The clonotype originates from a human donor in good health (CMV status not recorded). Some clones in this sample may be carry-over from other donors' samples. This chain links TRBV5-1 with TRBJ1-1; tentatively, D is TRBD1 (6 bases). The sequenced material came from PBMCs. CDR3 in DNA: TGCGCCAGCAGCCGCGGGTCGGGGGGCGACACTGAAGCTTTCTTT. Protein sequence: CASSRGSGGDTEAFF.